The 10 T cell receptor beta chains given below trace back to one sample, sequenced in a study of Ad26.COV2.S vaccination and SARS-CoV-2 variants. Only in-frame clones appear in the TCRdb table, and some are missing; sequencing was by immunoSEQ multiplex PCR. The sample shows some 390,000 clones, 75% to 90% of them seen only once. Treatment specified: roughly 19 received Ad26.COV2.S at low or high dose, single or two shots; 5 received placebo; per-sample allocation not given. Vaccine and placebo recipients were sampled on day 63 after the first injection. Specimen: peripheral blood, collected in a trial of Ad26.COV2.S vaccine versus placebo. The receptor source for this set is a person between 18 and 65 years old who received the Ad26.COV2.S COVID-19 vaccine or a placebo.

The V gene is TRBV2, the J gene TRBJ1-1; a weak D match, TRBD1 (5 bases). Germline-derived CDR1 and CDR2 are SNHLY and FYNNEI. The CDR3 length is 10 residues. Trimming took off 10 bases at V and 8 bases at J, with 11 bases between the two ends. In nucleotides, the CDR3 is TGTGCCAAGGGGCTTTTAGAAGCTTTCTTT. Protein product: CAKGLLEAFF.

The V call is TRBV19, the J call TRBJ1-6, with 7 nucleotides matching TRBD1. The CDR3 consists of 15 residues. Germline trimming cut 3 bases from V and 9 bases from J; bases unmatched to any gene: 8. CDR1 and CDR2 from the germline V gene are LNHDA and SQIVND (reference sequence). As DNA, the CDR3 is TGTGCCAGTAGTATTGAAGTACAGGGGTTTTCACCCCTCCACTTT. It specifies CASSIEVQGFSPLHF.

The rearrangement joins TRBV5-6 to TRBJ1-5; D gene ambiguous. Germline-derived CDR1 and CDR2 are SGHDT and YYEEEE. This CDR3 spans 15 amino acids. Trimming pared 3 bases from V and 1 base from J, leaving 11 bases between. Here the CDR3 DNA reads TGTGCCAGCAGCTCGTTTCGACTAAGCAATCAGCCCCAGCATTTT. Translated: CASSSFRLSNQPQHF.

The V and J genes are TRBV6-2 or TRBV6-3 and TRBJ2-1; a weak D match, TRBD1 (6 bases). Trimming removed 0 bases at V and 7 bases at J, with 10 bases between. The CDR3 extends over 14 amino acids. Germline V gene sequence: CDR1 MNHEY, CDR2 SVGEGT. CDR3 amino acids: CASSYSIQGNEQFF. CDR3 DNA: TGTGCCAGCAGTTACTCGATACAGGGAAATGAGCAGTTCTTC.

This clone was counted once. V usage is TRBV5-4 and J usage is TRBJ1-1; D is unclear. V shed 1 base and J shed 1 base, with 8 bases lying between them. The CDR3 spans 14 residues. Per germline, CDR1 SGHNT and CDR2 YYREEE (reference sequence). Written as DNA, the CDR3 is TGTGCCAGCAGCTTGCCCCGACCGAACACTGAAGCTTTCTTT. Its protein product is CASSLPRPNTEAFF.

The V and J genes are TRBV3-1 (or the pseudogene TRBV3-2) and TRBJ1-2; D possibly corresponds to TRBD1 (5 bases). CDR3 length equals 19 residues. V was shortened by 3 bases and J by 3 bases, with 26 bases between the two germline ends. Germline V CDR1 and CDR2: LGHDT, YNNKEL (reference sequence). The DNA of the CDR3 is TGTGCCAGCAGCCAGTACACCGGCGGGGGGAGGGTTTATGACTATGGCTACACCTTC. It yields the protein CASSQYTGGGRVYDYGYTF.

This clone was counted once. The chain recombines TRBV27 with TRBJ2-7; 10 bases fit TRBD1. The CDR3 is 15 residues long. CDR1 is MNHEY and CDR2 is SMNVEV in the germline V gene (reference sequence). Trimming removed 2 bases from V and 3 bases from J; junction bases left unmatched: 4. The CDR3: CASSLGQGGVYEQYF. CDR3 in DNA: TGTGCCAGCAGTTTAGGACAGGGGGGCGTCTACGAGCAGTACTTC.

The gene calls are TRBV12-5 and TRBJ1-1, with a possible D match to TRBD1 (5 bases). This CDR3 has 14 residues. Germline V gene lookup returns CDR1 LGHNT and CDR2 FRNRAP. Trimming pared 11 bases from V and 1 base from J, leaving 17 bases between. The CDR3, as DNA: TGTGCTTCCTCCCAGCAGGGCGCGAACACTGAAGCTTTCTTT. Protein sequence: CASSQQGANTEAFF.

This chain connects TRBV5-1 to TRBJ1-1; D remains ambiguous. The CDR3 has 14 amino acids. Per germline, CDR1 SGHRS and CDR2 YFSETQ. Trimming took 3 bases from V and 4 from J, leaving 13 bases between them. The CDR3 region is CASSSMGLGTEAFF. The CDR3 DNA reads TGCGCCAGCAGCTCCATGGGCTTGGGCACTGAAGCTTTCTTT.

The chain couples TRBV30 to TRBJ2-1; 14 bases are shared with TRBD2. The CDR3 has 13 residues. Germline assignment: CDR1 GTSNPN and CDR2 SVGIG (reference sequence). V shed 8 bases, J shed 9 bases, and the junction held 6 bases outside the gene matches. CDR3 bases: TGTGCCGGACGGACTAGCGGGGGGAGTGAGCAGTTCTTC. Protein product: CAGRTSGGSEQFF.